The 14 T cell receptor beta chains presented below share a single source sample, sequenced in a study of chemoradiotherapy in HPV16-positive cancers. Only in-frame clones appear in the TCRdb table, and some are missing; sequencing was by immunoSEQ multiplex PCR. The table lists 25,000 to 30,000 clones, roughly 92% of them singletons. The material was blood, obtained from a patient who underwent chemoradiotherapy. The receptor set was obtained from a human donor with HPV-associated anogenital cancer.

The CDR3 here is CASSLSEGSPIYF. CDR3 nucleotides: TGTGCCAGCAGTTTATCGGAGGGTTCGCCCATATATTTT. The chain links TRBV27 to TRBJ1-3; D call uncertain. Trimming removed 0 bases at V and 11 bases at J, with 11 bases between. Germline V gene lookup returns CDR1 MNHEY and CDR2 SMNVEV (reference sequence). The length of the CDR3 is 13 residues.

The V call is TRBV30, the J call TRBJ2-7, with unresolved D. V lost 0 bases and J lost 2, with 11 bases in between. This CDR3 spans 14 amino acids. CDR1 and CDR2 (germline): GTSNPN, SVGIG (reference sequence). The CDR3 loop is CAWSVVPTAYEQYF. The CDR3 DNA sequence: TGTGCCTGGAGTGTAGTTCCAACAGCCTACGAGCAGTACTTC.

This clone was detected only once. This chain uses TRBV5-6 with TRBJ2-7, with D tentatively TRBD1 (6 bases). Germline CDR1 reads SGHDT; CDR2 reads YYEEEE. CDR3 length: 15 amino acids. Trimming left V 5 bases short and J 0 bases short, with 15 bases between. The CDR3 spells CASSFGQLVSYEQYF. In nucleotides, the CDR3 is TGTGCCAGCAGTTTTGGACAGTTGGTCTCCTACGAGCAGTACTTC.

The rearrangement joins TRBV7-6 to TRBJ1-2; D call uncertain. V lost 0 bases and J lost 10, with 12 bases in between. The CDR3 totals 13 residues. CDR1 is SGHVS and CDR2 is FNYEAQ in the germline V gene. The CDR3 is CASSLADEPDYTF. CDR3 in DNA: TGTGCCAGCAGCTTAGCGGACGAACCTGACTACACCTTC.

The CDR3 protein is CATSGTATEAFF. The DNA for the CDR3 is TGTGCCACCAGCGGGACAGCCACTGAAGCTTTCTTT. V gene TRBV15 combines with J gene TRBJ1-1; 7 bases match TRBD1. V dropped 5 bases and J dropped 4; count of bases not matched to a gene: 1. The germline CDR1 and CDR2 sequences are LNHNV and YYDKDF (reference sequence). The CDR3 loop spans 12 amino acids.

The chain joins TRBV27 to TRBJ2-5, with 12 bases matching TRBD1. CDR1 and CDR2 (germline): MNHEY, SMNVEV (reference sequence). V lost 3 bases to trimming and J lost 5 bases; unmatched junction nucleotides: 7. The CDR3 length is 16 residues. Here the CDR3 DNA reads TGTGCCAGCAGTTTCCGGGACAGGGGGCATTTTGAGACCCAGTACTTC. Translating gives CASSFRDRGHFETQYF.

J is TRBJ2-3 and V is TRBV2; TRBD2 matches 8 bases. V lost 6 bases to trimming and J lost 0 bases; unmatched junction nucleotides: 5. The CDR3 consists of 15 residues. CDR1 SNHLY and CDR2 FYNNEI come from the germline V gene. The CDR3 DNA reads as TGTGCCAGCAGGAGCGGGGGCCAAAGCACAGATACGCAGTATTTT. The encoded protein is CASRSGGQSTDTQYF.

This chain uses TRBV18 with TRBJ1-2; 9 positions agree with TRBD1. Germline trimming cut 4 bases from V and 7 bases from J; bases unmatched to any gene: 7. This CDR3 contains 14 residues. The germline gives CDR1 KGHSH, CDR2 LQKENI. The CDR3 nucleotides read TGTGCCAGCTCACGGACAGGGGATAACCGTGGCTACACCTTC. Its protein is CASSRTGDNRGYTF.

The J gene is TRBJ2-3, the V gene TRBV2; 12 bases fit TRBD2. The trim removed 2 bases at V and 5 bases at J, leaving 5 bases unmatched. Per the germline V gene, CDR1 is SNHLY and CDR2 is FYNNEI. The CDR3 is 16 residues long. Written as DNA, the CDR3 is TGTGCCAGCAGTGAATGGCTAGCGGGGGGGATAGATACGCAGTATTTT. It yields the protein CASSEWLAGGIDTQYF.

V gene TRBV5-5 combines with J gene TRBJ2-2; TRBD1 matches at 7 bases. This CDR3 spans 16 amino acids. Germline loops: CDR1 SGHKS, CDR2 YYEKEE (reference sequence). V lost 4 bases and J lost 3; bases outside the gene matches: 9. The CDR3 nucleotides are TGTGCCAGCAGCATACAGGGGTCCCCTTACACCGGGGAGCTGTTTTTT. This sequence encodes CASSIQGSPYTGELFF. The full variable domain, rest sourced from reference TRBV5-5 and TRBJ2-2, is DAGVTQSPTHLIKTRGQQVTLRCSPISGHKSVSWYQQVLGQGPQFIFQYYEKEERGRGNFPDRFSARQFPNYSSELNVNALLLGDSALYLCASSIQGSPYTGELFFGEGSRLTVL.

CDR3 bases: TGCAGCGTTGAAGTGGCAGGGGGGGGTCTCGAGCAGTACTTC. This translates into CSVEVAGGGLEQYF. The rearrangement links TRBV29-1 to TRBJ2-7; D possibly uses TRBD1 or TRBD2 (7 bases each). This CDR3 is built from 14 residues. CDR1 SQVTM and CDR2 ANQGSEA come from the germline V gene. V was shortened by 1 base and J by 6 bases, with 16 bases between the two germline ends.

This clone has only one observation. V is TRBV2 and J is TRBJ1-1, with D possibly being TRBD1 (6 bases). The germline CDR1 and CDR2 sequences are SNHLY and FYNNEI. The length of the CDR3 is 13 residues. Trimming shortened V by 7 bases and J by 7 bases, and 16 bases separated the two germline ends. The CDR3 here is CASKLEGVGEAFF. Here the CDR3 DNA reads TGTGCCAGCAAATTAGAGGGGGTTGGTGAAGCTTTCTTT. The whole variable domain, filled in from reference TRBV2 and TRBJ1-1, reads EPEVTQTPSHQVTQMGQEVILRCVPISNHLYFYWYRQILGQKVEFLVSFYNNEISEKSEIFDDQFSVERPDGSNFTLKIRSTKLEDSAMYFCASKLEGVGEAFFGQGTRLTVV.

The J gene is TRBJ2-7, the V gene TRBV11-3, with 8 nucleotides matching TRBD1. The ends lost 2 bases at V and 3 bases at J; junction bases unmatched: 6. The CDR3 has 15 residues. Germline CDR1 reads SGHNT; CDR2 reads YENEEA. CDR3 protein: CASSLFAGGGYEQYF. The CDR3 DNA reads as TGTGCCAGCAGCTTATTCGCAGGGGGCGGCTACGAGCAGTACTTC.

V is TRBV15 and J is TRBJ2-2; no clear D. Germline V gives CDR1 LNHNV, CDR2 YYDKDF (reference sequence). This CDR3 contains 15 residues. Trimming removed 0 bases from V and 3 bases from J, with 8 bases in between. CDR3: CATSRDRGHTGELFF. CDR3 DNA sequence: TGTGCCACCAGCAGAGATCGAGGACACACCGGGGAGCTGTTTTTT.